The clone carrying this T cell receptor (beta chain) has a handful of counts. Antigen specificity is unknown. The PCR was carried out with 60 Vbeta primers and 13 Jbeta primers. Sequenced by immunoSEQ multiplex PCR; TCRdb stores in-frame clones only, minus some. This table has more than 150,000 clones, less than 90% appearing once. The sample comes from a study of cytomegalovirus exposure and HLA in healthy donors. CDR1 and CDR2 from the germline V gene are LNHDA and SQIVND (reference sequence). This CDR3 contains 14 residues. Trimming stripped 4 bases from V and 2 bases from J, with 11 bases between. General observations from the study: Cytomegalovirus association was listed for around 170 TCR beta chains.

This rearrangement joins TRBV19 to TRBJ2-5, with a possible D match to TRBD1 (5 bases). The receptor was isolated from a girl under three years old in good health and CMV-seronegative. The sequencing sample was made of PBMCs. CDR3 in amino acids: CASSTSTVQETQYF. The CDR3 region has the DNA TGTGCCAGTAGTACTTCGACAGTTCAAGAGACCCAGTACTTC. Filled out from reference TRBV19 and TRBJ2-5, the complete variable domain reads DGGITQSPKYLFRKEGQNVTLSCEQNLNHDAMYWYRQDPGQGLRLIYYSQIVNDFQKGDIAEGYSVSREKKESFPLTVTSAQKNPTAFYLCASSTSTVQETQYFGPGTRLLVL.